The 17 T cell receptor beta chains below were found in one sample sequenced in a study of CD8 T cells in Susac syndrome. Random hexamers were used to reverse transcribe the RNA input (about 0.5 to 1 ug). TCRdb reprocessed the immunoSEQ multiplex PCR reads via MiXCR and lists one record per CDR3 protein. The data contain tens of thousands of distinct CDR3 sequences, 93% of them singletons. Sequenced sample: CD4+ T cells from PBMCs. These receptor sequences come from a human donor with Susac syndrome.

This chain links TRBV5-6 with TRBJ2-3, with TRBD1 identical over 9 bases. The CDR3 runs 15 residues. The germline V gene has CDR1 SGHDT and CDR2 YYEEEE. V shed 4 bases, J shed 3 bases, and the junction held 6 bases outside the gene matches. The CDR3 protein is CASSPGTGRTDTQYF. In nucleotides, the CDR3 is TGTGCCAGCAGCCCCGGGACAGGGAGGACAGATACGCAGTATTTT.

The chain links TRBV12-3 or TRBV12-4 to TRBJ2-5, with TRBD2 as a possible D gene (6 bases). V was trimmed by 6 bases and J by 2 bases, leaving 13 bases between them. CDR3 length: 14 amino acids. In DNA, the CDR3 is TGTGCCAGCAGCCAGGGACGGGAGCAAGAGACCCAGTACTTC. Residues: CASSQGREQETQYF.

The chain has TRBV20-1 and TRBJ2-7; 7 bases fit TRBD1. Germline V CDR1 and CDR2: DFQATT, SNEGSKA (reference sequence). This CDR3 has 13 residues. V dropped 0 bases and J dropped 3; count of bases not matched to a gene: 2. The CDR3 loop is CSAREGQNYEQYF. The DNA for the CDR3 is TGCAGTGCTAGAGAGGGACAGAACTACGAGCAGTACTTC.

The chain links TRBV24-1 to TRBJ2-2, with 8 bases fitting TRBD1. The CDR3 is 17 amino acids. The germline V gene encodes CDR1 KGHDR and CDR2 SFDVKD. V shed 3 bases, J shed 1 base, and the junction held 6 bases outside the gene matches. Here the CDR3 DNA reads TGTGCCACCAGTGATCCTACCGGGACAGGGAACACCGGGGAGCTGTTTTTT. Residues: CATSDPTGTGNTGELFF.

The V gene is TRBV24-1, the J gene TRBJ2-1; TRBD1 aligns across 8 bases. The CDR3 has 14 amino acids. Germline lookup yields CDR1 KGHDR and CDR2 SFDVKD. The V segment lost 3 bases and the J segment 9 bases; nucleotides outside the gene matches: 6. The CDR3 DNA sequence: TGTGCCACCAGTGATCTAACAGGGGGTAGTGAGCAGTTCTTC. This encodes CATSDLTGGSEQFF.

This clonotype was recorded only once. The V and J genes are TRBV6-6 and TRBJ2-7, with TRBD1 as a possible D gene (6 bases). V was clipped by 6 bases and J by 2 bases, with 17 bases between them. Germline assignment: CDR1 MNHNY and CDR2 SVGAGI (reference sequence). This CDR3 region has 15 residues. The CDR3 DNA follows: TGTGCCAGCAGCCACGGGACACCCGGACCCTACGAGCAGTACTTC. Its translation: CASSHGTPGPYEQYF.

CDR3: CATSDPQGAQTGELFF. Written as DNA, the CDR3 is TGTGCCACCAGTGATCCACAGGGGGCGCAAACCGGGGAGCTGTTTTTT. The chain employs TRBV24-1 and TRBJ2-2, with 9 bases fitting TRBD1. This CDR3 contains 16 residues. V lost 3 bases and J lost 5; bases outside the gene matches: 6. Germline lookup yields CDR1 KGHDR and CDR2 SFDVKD.

The V gene is TRBV28, the J gene TRBJ2-5, with TRBD2 as a possible D gene (6 bases). The CDR3 runs to 13 residues. The V gene's germline CDR1 is MDHEN and CDR2 SYDVKM. With 3 bases removed from V and 4 bases from J, the gap between germline ends came to 9 bases. The CDR3 DNA sequence: TGTGCCAGCAGTTTGAGGGGAGGAGAGACCCAGTACTTC. The encoded protein is CASSLRGGETQYF.

This chain links TRBV23-1 with TRBJ2-6; D is perhaps TRBD1 (6 bases). TRBV23-1 has ORF status, its function being uncertain. V lost 2 bases and J 1 base, leaving 18 bases between the germline ends. CDR3 length equals 19 residues. In nucleotides, the CDR3 is TGCGCCAGCAGTCAACCGACGTCCCGGGACATTTCTGGGGCCAACGTCCTGACTTTC. Protein product: CASSQPTSRDISGANVLTF.

V gene TRBV6-2 or TRBV6-3 combines with J gene TRBJ2-3; either TRBD1 or TRBD2 may fit D (5 bases each). CDR3 size: 17 residues. The germline V gene encodes CDR1 MNHEY and CDR2 SVGEGT. The V and J ends lost 3 bases and 0 bases respectively, with 16 bases between them. DNA for the CDR3: TGTGCCAGCAGTTATCCCGGGACGACGACTAGCACAGATACGCAGTATTTT. Its protein is CASSYPGTTTSTDTQYF.

V is TRBV25-1 and J is TRBJ1-1; 9 nucleotides align to TRBD1. The CDR3 consists of 13 residues. Germline loops: CDR1 MGHDK, CDR2 SYGVNS. The V gene end was trimmed by 4 bases and the J gene end by 11 bases; junction bases not matched to a gene: 8. For the CDR3, the DNA is TGTGCCAGCAGTGCAACGGACAGGGGCGCCGCTTTCTTT. Translation gives CASSATDRGAAFF.

The chain uses TRBV7-8 and TRBJ1-2; the D gene is possibly TRBD1 (5 bases). The CDR3 totals 13 residues. Germline V CDR1 and CDR2: SGHVS, FQNEAQ. The V and J ends lost 1 base and 7 bases respectively, with 10 bases between them. The CDR3 DNA is TGTGCCAGCAGCTTAGGGCCCGGGGGTGGCTACACCTTC. It yields the protein CASSLGPGGGYTF.

The rearrangement links TRBV6-6 to TRBJ2-7, with 8 positions matching TRBD1. V gave up 7 bases and J gave up 3 bases; unmatched junction bases: 5. CDR3 length: 13 amino acids. Germline V lookup: CDR1 MNHNY, CDR2 SVGAGI (reference sequence). CDR3 in amino acids: CASTNRGNYEQYF. The CDR3 DNA reads as TGTGCCAGCACCAACAGGGGGAACTACGAGCAGTACTTC.

V gene TRBV27 combines with J gene TRBJ2-5, with D perhaps given as TRBD1 or TRBD2 (6 bases each). Germline V gives CDR1 MNHEY, CDR2 SMNVEV (reference sequence). V shed 5 bases and J shed 7 bases, with 23 bases lying between them. The CDR3 contains 16 residues. CDR3 nucleotides: TGTGCCAGCAGTCCAACGACAGGAGGGCCCAAGACGACCCAGTACTTC. Translating it yields CASSPTTGGPKTTQYF.

The rearrangement uses TRBV18 and TRBJ1-2; D is ambiguous. Trimming shortened V by 5 bases and J by 3 bases, and 19 bases separated the two germline ends. The CDR3 runs to 16 residues. Germline V gives CDR1 KGHSH, CDR2 LQKENI. CDR3 nucleotide sequence: TGTGCCAGCTCATTACCCGGGTCTATGGCGGACTATGGCTACACCTTC. Translating gives CASSLPGSMADYGYTF.

The V gene is TRBV28, the J gene TRBJ1-6, with TRBD1 as a possible D gene (5 bases). V was cut by 6 bases and J by 5 bases, with 17 bases left in between. The CDR3 length is 16 residues. Germline-derived CDR1 and CDR2 are MDHEN and SYDVKM. The CDR3 DNA sequence: TGTGCCAGCAGGCCCTGGGGGGGAGGAAATAATTCACCCCTCCACTTT. This sequence encodes CASRPWGGGNNSPLHF.

This chain uses TRBV7-3 with TRBJ1-1; 8 bases are a match to TRBD1. Per germline, CDR1 SGHTA and CDR2 FQGTGA. Losses at the gene ends were 3 bases for V and 6 bases for J; bases not matched to a gene: 6. CDR3 size: 14 residues. The CDR3 coding sequence is TGTGCCAGCAGCTTTGACAGGGGATCGTCTGAAGCTTTCTTT. Its protein is CASSFDRGSSEAFF.